This T cell receptor (beta chain) is drawn from a study of T-cell memory formation after mild COVID-19. Looking at the study overall: Across donors, TCR clusters were largely donor specific. Overall study findings and caveats: Most CD4+ clones that shrank were in CM and EM, while CD8+ ones turned up in EMRA. Second-wave clones that peaked on day 37 lacked confirmed SARS-CoV-2 specificity.

5'RACE with constant-segment primers built TCRalpha and TCRbeta cDNA libraries with UMIs. TCRdb recomputed calls from the 5' RACE reads with MiXCR, one row per CDR3 protein. The sample yields roughly 240,000 distinct CDR3 sequences, 16% seen once. Trimming took 0 bases from V and 5 from J; bases not matched to a gene: 6. The CDR3 contains 15 residues. CDR1 LGHNA and CDR2 YSLEER come from the germline V gene. As concerns this clonotype: Its antigen remains unknown.

The receptor comes from a man younger than 35 who had mild COVID-19 (a few samples of this study predate the infection). Cell type and time point are not known. The chain carries TRBV4-3 and TRBJ1-2, with 7 bases that match TRBD1. The sequenced sample consisted of PBMCs or a T cell subset sorted from them (not recorded which). CDR3 sequence (DNA): TGCGCCAGCAGCCAAGATATCGGGACAGATTATGGCTACACCTTC. Residues: CASSQDIGTDYGYTF.